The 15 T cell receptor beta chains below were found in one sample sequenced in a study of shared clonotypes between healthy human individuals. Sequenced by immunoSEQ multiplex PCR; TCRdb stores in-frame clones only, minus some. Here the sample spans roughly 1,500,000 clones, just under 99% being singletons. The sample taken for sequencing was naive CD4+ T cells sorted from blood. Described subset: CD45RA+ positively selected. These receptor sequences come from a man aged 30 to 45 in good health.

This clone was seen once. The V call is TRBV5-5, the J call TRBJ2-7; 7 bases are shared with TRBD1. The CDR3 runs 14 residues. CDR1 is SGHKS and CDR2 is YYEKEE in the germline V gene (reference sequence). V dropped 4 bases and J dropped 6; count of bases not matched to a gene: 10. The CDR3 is CASSRGQAFGEQYF. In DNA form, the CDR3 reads TGTGCCAGCAGCCGAGGACAGGCCTTCGGCGAGCAGTACTTC.

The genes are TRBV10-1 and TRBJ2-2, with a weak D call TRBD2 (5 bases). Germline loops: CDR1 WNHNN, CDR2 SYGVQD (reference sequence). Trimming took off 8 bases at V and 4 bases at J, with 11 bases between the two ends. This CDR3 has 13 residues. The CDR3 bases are TGCGCCAGCGGAGCGGAAATCACCGGGGAGCTGTTTTTT. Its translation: CASGAEITGELFF.

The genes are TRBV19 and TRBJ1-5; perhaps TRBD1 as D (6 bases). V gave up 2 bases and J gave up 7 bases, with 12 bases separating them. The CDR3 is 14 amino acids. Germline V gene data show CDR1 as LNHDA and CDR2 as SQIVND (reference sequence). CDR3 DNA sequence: TGTGCCAGTAGTATACCCGGGGGCCTCCAGCCCCAGCATTTT. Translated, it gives CASSIPGGLQPQHF.

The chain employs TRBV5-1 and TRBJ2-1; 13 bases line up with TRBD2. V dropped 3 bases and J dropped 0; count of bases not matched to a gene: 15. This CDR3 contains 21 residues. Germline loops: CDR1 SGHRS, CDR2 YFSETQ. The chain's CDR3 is CASSSFSGTSGTESSYNEQFF. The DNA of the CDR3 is TGCGCCAGCAGCTCTTTTAGTGGGACTAGCGGGACAGAGAGCTCCTACAATGAGCAGTTCTTC. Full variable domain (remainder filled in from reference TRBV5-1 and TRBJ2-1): KAGVTQTPRYLIKTRGQQVTLSCSPISGHRSVSWYQQTPGQGLQFLFEYFSETQRNKGNFPGRFSGRQFSNSRSEMNVSTLELGDSALYLCASSSFSGTSGTESSYNEQFFGPGTRLTVL.

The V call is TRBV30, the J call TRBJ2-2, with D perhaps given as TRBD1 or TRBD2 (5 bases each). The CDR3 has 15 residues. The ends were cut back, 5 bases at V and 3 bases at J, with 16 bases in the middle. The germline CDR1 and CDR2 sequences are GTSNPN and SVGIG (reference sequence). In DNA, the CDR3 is TGTGCCTGGGGGACGGACCCAACTCACACCGGGGAGCTGTTTTTT. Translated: CAWGTDPTHTGELFF.

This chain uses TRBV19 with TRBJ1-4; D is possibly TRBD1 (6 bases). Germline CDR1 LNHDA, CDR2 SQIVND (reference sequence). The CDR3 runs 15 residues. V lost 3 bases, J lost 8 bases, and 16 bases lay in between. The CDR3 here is CASSIFSGVEEKLFF. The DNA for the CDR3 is TGTGCCAGTAGTATCTTTTCAGGGGTAGAGGAAAAACTGTTTTTT.

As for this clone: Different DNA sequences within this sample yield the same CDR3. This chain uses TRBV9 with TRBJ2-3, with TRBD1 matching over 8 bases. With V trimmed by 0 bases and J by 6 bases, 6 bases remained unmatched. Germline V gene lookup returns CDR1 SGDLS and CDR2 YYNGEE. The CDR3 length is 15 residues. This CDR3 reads CASSVEDRGRDTQYF. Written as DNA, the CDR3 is TGTGCCAGCAGCGTAGAAGACAGGGGCAGGGATACGCAGTATTTT.

The CDR3 here is CASSSWTSGEQFF. The CDR3 DNA reads TGTGCCAGTAGTTCCTGGACTAGCGGTGAGCAGTTCTTC. This sequence joins TRBV19 and TRBJ2-1; 10 bases map to TRBD2. Per germline, CDR1 LNHDA and CDR2 SQIVND (reference sequence). The V segment lost 5 bases and the J segment 9 bases; nucleotides outside the gene matches: 4. The CDR3 is 13 residues long.

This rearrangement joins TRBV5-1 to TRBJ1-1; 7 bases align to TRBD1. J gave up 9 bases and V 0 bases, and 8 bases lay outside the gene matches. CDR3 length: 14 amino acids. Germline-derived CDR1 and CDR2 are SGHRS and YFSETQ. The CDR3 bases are TGCGCCAGCAGCTTGGACCCGGGGACAGCTAAAGCTTTCTTT. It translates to CASSLDPGTAKAFF.

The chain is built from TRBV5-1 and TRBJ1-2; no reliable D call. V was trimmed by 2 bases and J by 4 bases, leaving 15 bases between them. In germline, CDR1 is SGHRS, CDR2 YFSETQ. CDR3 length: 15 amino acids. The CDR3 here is CASSFREGLGYGYTF. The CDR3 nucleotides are TGCGCCAGCAGCTTCCGAGAAGGGCTGGGCTATGGCTACACCTTC. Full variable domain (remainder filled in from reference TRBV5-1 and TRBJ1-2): KAGVTQTPRYLIKTRGQQVTLSCSPISGHRSVSWYQQTPGQGLQFLFEYFSETQRNKGNFPGRFSGRQFSNSRSEMNVSTLELGDSALYLCASSFREGLGYGYTFGSGTRLTVV.

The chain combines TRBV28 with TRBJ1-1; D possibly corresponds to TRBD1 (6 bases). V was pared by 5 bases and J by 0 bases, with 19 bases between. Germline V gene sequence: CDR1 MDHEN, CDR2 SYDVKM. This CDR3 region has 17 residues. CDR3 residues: CASSPGGQGFMNTEAFF. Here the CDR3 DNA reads TGTGCCAGCAGTCCCGGGGGGCAGGGGTTTATGAACACTGAAGCTTTCTTT.

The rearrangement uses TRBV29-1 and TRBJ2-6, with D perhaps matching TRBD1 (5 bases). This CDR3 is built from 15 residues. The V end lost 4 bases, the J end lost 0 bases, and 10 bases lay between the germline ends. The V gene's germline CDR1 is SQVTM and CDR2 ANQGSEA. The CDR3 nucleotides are TGCAGCGTTGGACAGTCATTCTCTGGGGCCAACGTCCTGACTTTC. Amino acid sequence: CSVGQSFSGANVLTF.

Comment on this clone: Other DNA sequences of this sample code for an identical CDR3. The CDR3 is CASSIGRGSYEQYF. CDR3 DNA sequence: TGTGCCAGTAGTATCGGCAGGGGTTCCTACGAGCAGTACTTC. The chain carries TRBV19 and TRBJ2-7; tentatively, D is TRBD1 (6 bases). This CDR3 has 14 residues. CDR1 is LNHDA and CDR2 is SQIVND in the germline V gene (reference sequence). V shed 3 bases and J shed 1 base, with 10 bases lying between them.

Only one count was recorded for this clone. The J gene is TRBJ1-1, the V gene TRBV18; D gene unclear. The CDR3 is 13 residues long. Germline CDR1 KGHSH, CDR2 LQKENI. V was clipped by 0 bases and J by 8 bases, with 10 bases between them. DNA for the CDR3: TGTGCCAGCTCACCACCGGGCAGCTCGGAAGCTTTCTTT. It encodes CASSPPGSSEAFF.

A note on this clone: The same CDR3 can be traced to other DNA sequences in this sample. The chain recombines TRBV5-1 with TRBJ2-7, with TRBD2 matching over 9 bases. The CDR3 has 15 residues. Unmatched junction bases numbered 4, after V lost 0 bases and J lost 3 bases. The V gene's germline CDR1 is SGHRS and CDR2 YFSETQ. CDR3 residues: CASSLEGTSSYEQYF. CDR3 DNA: TGCGCCAGCAGCTTGGAAGGGACTAGCAGCTACGAGCAGTACTTC.